This entry lists 10 T cell receptor beta chains sequenced from one sample in a study of PD-L1 blockade in urothelial cancer. Only in-frame clones appear in the TCRdb table, and some are missing; sequencing was by immunoSEQ multiplex PCR. Among 95,000 to 150,000 clones listed, 86% were seen once. The time point is: peripheral blood 6 weeks after treatment start. This material consisted of PBMCs, taken around atezolizumab (anti-PD-L1) treatment. These TCRs come from a man aged 50 or older with urothelial cancer.

The CDR3 sequence is CASSFGQGTLGGYTF. CDR3 coding DNA: TGTGCCAGCAGCTTCGGGCAGGGCACCCTAGGTGGCTACACCTTC. The chain couples TRBV5-4 to TRBJ1-2, with D possibly matching TRBD1 (5 bases). The CDR3 runs to 15 residues. The ends were cut back, 2 bases at V and 7 bases at J, with 18 bases in the middle. The germline gives CDR1 SGHNT, CDR2 YYREEE (reference sequence).

The chain employs TRBV7-8 and TRBJ2-1; TRBD2 aligns across 8 bases. V gave up 3 bases and J gave up 0 bases; unmatched junction bases: 4. The CDR3 has 16 amino acids. The germline V gene encodes CDR1 SGHVS and CDR2 FQNEAQ. The CDR3 sequence is CASSFGAGVSYNEQFF. The DNA for the CDR3 is TGTGCCAGCAGCTTCGGAGCGGGAGTCTCCTACAATGAGCAGTTCTTC.

The rearrangement joins TRBV28 to TRBJ1-2, with TRBD1 identical over 8 bases. Germline trimming cut 6 bases from V and 8 bases from J; bases unmatched to any gene: 14. This CDR3 is built from 15 residues. The germline gives CDR1 MDHEN, CDR2 SYDVKM. The chain's CDR3 is CASRPTPGQELGYTF. For the CDR3, the DNA is TGTGCCAGCAGGCCTACCCCGGGACAGGAATTGGGCTACACCTTC.

This chain connects TRBV15 to TRBJ1-4, with unresolved D. Trimming took 0 bases from V and 0 from J, leaving 5 bases between them. In germline, CDR1 is LNHNV, CDR2 YYDKDF (reference sequence). The CDR3 consists of 15 residues. The CDR3 DNA follows: TGTGCCACCAGCAGAGAATTTACAACTAATGAAAAACTGTTTTTT. Its translation is CATSREFTTNEKLFF.

This chain joins TRBV20-1 and TRBJ1-2, with D possibly matching TRBD1 (5 bases). Germline CDR1 and CDR2: DFQATT and SNEGSKA (reference sequence). There are 11 residues in the CDR3. V shed 8 bases and J shed 3 bases, with 10 bases lying between them. CDR3 sequence (DNA): TGCAGTCTCAGGGTCGACTATGGCTACACCTTC. It codes for CSLRVDYGYTF.

The chain has TRBV5-1 and TRBJ2-1; D is unresolved. The CDR3 is 16 amino acids. Germline CDR1 is SGHRS and CDR2 is YFSETQ. V shed 4 bases and J shed 0 bases, with 14 bases lying between them. The CDR3 nucleotides are TGCGCCAGCAGCCCGTTAGTGGCGGCCTCCTACAATGAGCAGTTCTTC. Its translation is CASSPLVAASYNEQFF.

The J gene is TRBJ1-1, the V gene TRBV5-1, with TRBD1 matching over 9 bases. The CDR3 contains 14 residues. V lost 3 bases to trimming and J lost 7 bases; unmatched junction nucleotides: 7. Germline V gene data show CDR1 as SGHRS and CDR2 as YFSETQ. The CDR3 here is CASSWRTGEDEAFF. The CDR3 nucleotides read TGCGCCAGCAGCTGGAGGACAGGGGAGGATGAAGCTTTCTTT.

V is TRBV5-6 and J is TRBJ1-2; D unresolved. Trimming took 1 base from V and 5 from J, leaving 15 bases between them. This CDR3 is built from 15 residues. Germline assignment: CDR1 SGHDT and CDR2 YYEEEE. The CDR3 DNA follows: TGTGCCAGCAGCTTGAAACAGTCGGCTGGTTATGGCTACACCTTC. The encoded protein is CASSLKQSAGYGYTF.

V usage is TRBV5-4 and J usage is TRBJ1-3; no clear D. This CDR3 is built from 14 residues. CDR1 and CDR2 (germline): SGHNT, YYREEE (reference sequence). Trimming removed 3 bases from V and 0 bases from J, with 7 bases in between. This CDR3 is CASSSLNSGNTIYF. CDR3 bases: TGTGCCAGCAGCTCACTAAACTCTGGAAACACCATATATTTT.

J is TRBJ2-7 and V is TRBV30; D is uncertain. The CDR3 totals 13 residues. V was trimmed by 0 bases and J by 0 bases, leaving 6 bases between them. Germline lookup yields CDR1 GTSNPN and CDR2 SVGIG (reference sequence). CDR3 protein: CAWSVYSSYEQYF. The CDR3 bases are TGTGCCTGGAGTGTTTACAGCTCCTACGAGCAGTACTTC.